A selection of T cell receptor beta chains follows, all from one sample in a study of blood T cells in healthy people across ages. TCRdb processed the 5' RACE reads anew with MiXCR; each CDR3 protein has one entry. Altogether hundreds of thousands of distinct CDR3 sequences are present, around 32% being singletons, with the ten largest covering less than 20%. The sample consisted of blood. These receptors came from a woman older than 75 in good health. Both conserved end residues are part of each CDR3. The D gene is left open where the match is weak. A row's size may be missing; if present it is once, few, many or a size class.

clone_size	j_call	v_call	d_call	cdr3_aa	cdr3_nt
few	TRBJ1-6	TRBV20-1	-	CSAPPGKRNSPLHF	TGCAGTGCCCCGCCAGGGAAAAGGAATTCACCCCTCCACTTT
-	TRBJ1-1	TRBV6-1	TRBD1	CASSRGDSRPEAFF	TGTGCCAGCAGTAGAGGGGACAGCCGCCCTGAAGCTTTCTTT
-	TRBJ1-2	TRBV3-1	-	CASSTLGGSSNGYTF	TGTGCCAGCAGCACCTTAGGAGGCAGCAGTAATGGCTACACCTTC
many	TRBJ2-7	TRBV20-1	TRBD1	CSASGQGKDEQYF	TGCAGTGCTAGTGGACAGGGGAAGGACGAGCAGTACTTC
-	TRBJ1-1	TRBV12-3/TRBV12-4	-	CASSLVVGGSTEAFF	TGTGCCAGCAGTTTAGTGGTGGGGGGGTCCACTGAAGCTTTCTTT
many	TRBJ2-2	TRBV30	-	CAWSPYRTGELFF	TGTGCCTGGAGCCCGTACCGCACCGGGGAGCTGTTTTTT
many	TRBJ2-6	TRBV29-1	-	CSVRDSGANVLTF	TGCAGCGTCCGAGACTCTGGGGCCAACGTCCTGACTTTC
few	TRBJ1-2	TRBV27	-	CASSATSGGYTF	TGTGCCAGCAGTGCCACCTCGGGTGGCTACACCTTC
once	TRBJ2-7	TRBV4-3	TRBD1	CASSQEPGDRGGEQYF	TGCGCCAGCAGCCAAGAGCCGGGGGACAGGGGAGGCGAGCAGTACTTC
-	TRBJ2-1	TRBV10-3	TRBD2	CAISENGGASNEQFF	TGTGCCATCAGTGAGAACGGGGGGGCATCCAATGAGCAGTTCTTC
many	TRBJ2-1	TRBV6-1	TRBD2	CASSTVLAWGGLYNEQFF	TGTGCCAGCAGTACCGTTCTAGCGTGGGGGGGATTGTACAATGAGCAGTTCTTC
few	TRBJ1-2	TRBV3-1	-	CASSQVLVAGNGYTF	TGTGCCAGCAGCCAAGTTCTCGTGGCAGGGAATGGCTACACCTTC
-	TRBJ2-3	TRBV14	TRBD1	CASSQQGEKDTQYF	TGTGCCAGCAGCCAACAGGGGGAAAAAGATACGCAGTATTTT
many	TRBJ2-7	TRBV9	TRBD2	CASSVGVRSGGFDEQYF	TGTGCCAGCAGCGTAGGCGTTCGAAGCGGGGGGTTCGACGAGCAGTACTTC
few	TRBJ1-1	TRBV2	TRBD1	CASSEAGTGMNTEAFF	TGTGCCAGCAGTGAAGCGGGGACAGGGATGAACACTGAAGCTTTCTTT
many	TRBJ1-6	TRBV7-9	-	CASTPGVGINSPLHF	TGTGCCAGCACCCCAGGGGTAGGGATTAATTCACCCCTCCACTTT
many	TRBJ2-5	TRBV20-1	-	CSARGQGEGETQYF	TGCAGTGCTAGAGGCCAGGGTGAGGGAGAGACCCAGTACTTC
-	TRBJ1-1	TRBV6-5	-	CASSTQADPPFF	TGTGCCAGCAGTACCCAGGCGGACCCCCCTTTCTTT
many	TRBJ1-2	TRBV29-1	-	CSVDRGNSGYTF	TGCAGCGTTGATAGAGGGAACTCTGGCTACACCTTC
many	TRBJ2-7	TRBV10-3	TRBD1	CAISGRDRAAYEQYF	TGTGCCATCAGTGGCCGGGACAGGGCTGCCTACGAGCAGTACTTC
many	TRBJ1-2	TRBV18	-	CASSPAGTARGYTF	TGTGCCAGCTCACCAGCCGGGACCGCGAGAGGCTACACCTTC
many	TRBJ2-3	TRBV11-2	-	CASSSGTHTADTQYF	TGTGCCAGCAGTTCCGGGACACATACGGCAGATACGCAGTATTTT
many	TRBJ2-7	TRBV29-1	-	CSVEFGSNPHEQYF	TGCAGCGTTGAATTCGGCAGCAACCCTCACGAGCAGTACTTC
-	TRBJ2-7	TRBV10-2	-	CASSGTPYYEQYF	TGCGCCAGCAGCGGGACACCTTACTACGAGCAGTACTTC
-	TRBJ1-5	TRBV5-1	-	CASSLDPYSNQPQHF	TGCGCCAGCAGCTTGGACCCTTATAGCAATCAGCCCCAGCATTTT
few	TRBJ2-3	TRBV28	-	CASPSADTQYF	TGTGCCAGCCCCTCAGCAGATACGCAGTATTTT
many	TRBJ2-7	TRBV6-1	TRBD2	CASTIGTGGGAYYEQYF	TGTGCCAGCACTATAGGTACCGGGGGGGGCGCCTATTACGAGCAGTACTTC
few	TRBJ1-2	TRBV6-6	-	CASTPNSKGYTF	TGTGCCAGCACCCCAAATAGTAAAGGGTACACCTTC
few	TRBJ2-2	TRBV24-1	-	CATSDTPRGNTGELFF	TGTGCCACCAGTGACACCCCCAGAGGGAACACCGGGGAGCTGTTTTTT
many	TRBJ1-2	TRBV9	-	CASSVDAYGYTF	TGTGCCAGCAGCGTAGATGCCTATGGCTACACCTTC
many	TRBJ1-2	TRBV30	-	CAWSVNYGYTF	TGTGCCTGGAGTGTTAACTATGGCTACACCTTC
many	TRBJ1-4	TRBV5-6	-	CASSSDASGNEKLFF	TGTGCCAGCAGCTCGGACGCGTCGGGAAATGAAAAACTGTTTTTT
many	TRBJ1-5	TRBV6-1	-	CASSEAPGAQPQHF	TGTGCCAGCAGTGAAGCGCCAGGGGCTCAGCCCCAGCATTTT
-	TRBJ1-2	TRBV7-2	-	CASSLIRGKSNYGYTF	TGTGCCAGCAGCTTAATCCGAGGGAAGTCCAACTATGGCTACACCTTC
few	TRBJ2-2	TRBV7-7	-	CASSLVQGNTGELFF	TGTGCCAGCAGCTTAGTACAGGGGAACACCGGGGAGCTGTTTTTT
many	TRBJ2-7	TRBV20-1	TRBD1	CSARDRQGVSYEQYF	TGCAGTGCTAGAGACCGACAGGGGGTCTCCTACGAGCAGTACTTC
many	TRBJ2-3	TRBV5-1	-	CASSPGERLQDTQYF	TGCGCCAGCAGTCCGGGGGAACGCCTGCAAGATACGCAGTATTTT
few	TRBJ1-1	TRBV7-2	-	CASSRESRGTEAFF	TGTGCCAGCAGCCGCGAAAGCAGGGGCACTGAAGCTTTCTTT
many	TRBJ2-3	TRBV12-3/TRBV12-4	-	CASSNGNRGGTDTQYF	TGTGCCAGCAGTAACGGGAATAGAGGAGGCACAGATACGCAGTATTTT
-	TRBJ2-5	TRBV5-1	-	CASSLSQNQETQYF	TGCGCCAGCAGCTTGAGTCAGAACCAAGAGACCCAGTACTTC
-	TRBJ2-7	TRBV7-3	TRBD2	CASSIPGLAGPTLYEQYF	TGTGCCAGCAGCATACCGGGACTAGCGGGACCCACTCTCTACGAGCAGTACTTC
many	TRBJ1-2	TRBV6-6	TRBD1	CASSDRDNNYGYTF	TGTGCCAGCAGCGACAGGGACAATAACTATGGCTACACCTTC
-	TRBJ2-3	TRBV12-3/TRBV12-4	TRBD2	CVSTRSGVSTDTQYF	TGTGTCAGCACCCGTAGCGGGGTGAGCACAGATACGCAGTATTTT
-	TRBJ1-2	TRBV7-2	TRBD1	CASSPYRGGYGYTF	TGTGCCAGTAGCCCATACAGGGGTGGCTATGGCTACACCTTC
few	TRBJ2-7	TRBV5-8	-	CASSRGQTLGVGYNEQYF	TGTGCCAGCAGCCGTGGACAGACCTTGGGGGTTGGTTACAATGAGCAGTACTTC
few	TRBJ1-1	TRBV5-1	-	CASSLAQITGEAFF	TGCGCCAGCAGCTTGGCACAAATAACAGGTGAAGCTTTCTTT
-	TRBJ2-1	TRBV2	-	CASSEGVAYNEQFF	TGTGCCAGCAGTGAAGGGGTGGCCTACAATGAGCAGTTCTTC
-	TRBJ2-1	TRBV20-1	TRBD2	CSAPLAGYSYNEQFF	TGCAGTGCGCCGTTAGCGGGATACTCCTACAATGAGCAGTTCTTC
many	TRBJ2-5	TRBV6-2/TRBV6-3	-	CASTRTGAWETQYF	TGTGCCAGCACCCGAACGGGGGCCTGGGAGACCCAGTACTTC